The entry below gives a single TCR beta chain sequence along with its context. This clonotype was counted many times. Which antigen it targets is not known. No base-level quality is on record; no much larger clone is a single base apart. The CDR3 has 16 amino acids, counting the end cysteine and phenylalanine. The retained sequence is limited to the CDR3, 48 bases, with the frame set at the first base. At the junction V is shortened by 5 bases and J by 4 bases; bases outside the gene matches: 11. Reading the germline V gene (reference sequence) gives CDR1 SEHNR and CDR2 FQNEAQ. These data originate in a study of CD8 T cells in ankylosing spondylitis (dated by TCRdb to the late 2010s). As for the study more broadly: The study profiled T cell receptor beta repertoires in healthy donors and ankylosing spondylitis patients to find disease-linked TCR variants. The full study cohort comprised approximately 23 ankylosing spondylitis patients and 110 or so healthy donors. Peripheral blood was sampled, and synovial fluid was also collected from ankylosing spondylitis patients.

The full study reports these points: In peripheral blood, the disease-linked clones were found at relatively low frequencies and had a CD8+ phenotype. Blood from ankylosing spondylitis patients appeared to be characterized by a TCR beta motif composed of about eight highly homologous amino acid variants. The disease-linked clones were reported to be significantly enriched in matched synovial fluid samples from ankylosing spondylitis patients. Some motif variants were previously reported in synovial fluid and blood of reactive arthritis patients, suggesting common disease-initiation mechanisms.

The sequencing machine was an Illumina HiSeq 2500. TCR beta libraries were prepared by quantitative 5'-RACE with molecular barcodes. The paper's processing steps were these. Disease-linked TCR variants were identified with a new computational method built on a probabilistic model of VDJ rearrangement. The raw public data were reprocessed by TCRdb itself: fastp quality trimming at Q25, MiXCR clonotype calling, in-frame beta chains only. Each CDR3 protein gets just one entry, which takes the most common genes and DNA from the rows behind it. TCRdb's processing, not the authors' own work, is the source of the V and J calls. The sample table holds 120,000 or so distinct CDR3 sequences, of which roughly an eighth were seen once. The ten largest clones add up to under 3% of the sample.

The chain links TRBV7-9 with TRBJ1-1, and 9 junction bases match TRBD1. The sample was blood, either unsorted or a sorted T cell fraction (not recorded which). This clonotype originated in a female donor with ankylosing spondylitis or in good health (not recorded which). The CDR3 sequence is CASSPVTGGTRTEAFF. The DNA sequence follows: TGTGCCAGCAGCCCTGTAACAGGGGGCACTCGCACTGAAGCTTTCTTT.